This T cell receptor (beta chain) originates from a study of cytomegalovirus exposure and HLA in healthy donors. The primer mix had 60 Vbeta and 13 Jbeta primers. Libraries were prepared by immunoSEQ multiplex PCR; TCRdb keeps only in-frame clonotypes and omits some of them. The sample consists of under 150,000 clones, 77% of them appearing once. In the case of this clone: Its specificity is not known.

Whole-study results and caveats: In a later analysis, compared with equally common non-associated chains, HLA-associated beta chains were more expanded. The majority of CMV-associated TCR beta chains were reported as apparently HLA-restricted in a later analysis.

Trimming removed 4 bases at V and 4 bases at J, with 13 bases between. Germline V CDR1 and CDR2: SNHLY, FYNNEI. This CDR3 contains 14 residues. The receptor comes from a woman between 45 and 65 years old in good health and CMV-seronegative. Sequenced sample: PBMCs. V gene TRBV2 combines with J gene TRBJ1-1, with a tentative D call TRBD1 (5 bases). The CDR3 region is CASSVGGSGTEAFF. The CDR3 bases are TGTGCCAGCAGTGTTGGGGGGTCTGGCACTGAAGCTTTCTTT. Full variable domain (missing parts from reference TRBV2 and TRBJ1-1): EPEVTQTPSHQVTQMGQEVILRCVPISNHLYFYWYRQILGQKVEFLVSFYNNEISEKSEIFDDQFSVERPDGSNFTLKIRSTKLEDSAMYFCASSVGGSGTEAFFGQGTRLTVV.